The subject of this entry is one T cell receptor beta chain. What it binds is not known. The data originate from a study of type 1 and type 2 diabetes patients. On the study more broadly: Samples came from type 1 diabetic, type 2 diabetic or nondiabetic people, recruited in China. From PBMCs, CD4+ and CD8+ T cells were isolated by magnetic microbeads.

The PCR template was genomic DNA. Multiplex PCR with 30 forward and 13 reverse primers amplified the TCR beta CDR3. TCRdb reprocessed the multiplex PCR reads with MiXCR, giving one entry per CDR3 protein. Of 250,000 or so distinct CDR3 sequences in the sample, around 47% are singletons; the top ten hold roughly 15%. Study conclusions and caveats: Some HECs seen only in T1D might also appear in more T2D or control samples. Age and gender were not matched between study groups, possibly biasing interpretation.

V dropped 4 bases and J dropped 7; count of bases not matched to a gene: 9. Germline-derived CDR1 and CDR2 are SGHRS and YFSETQ. The CDR3 runs to 16 residues. V and J are TRBV5-1 and TRBJ1-5; 12 bases fit TRBD1. Sequenced input: peripheral blood mononuclear cells (PBMCs). This clonotype originated in a man aged 18 to 29 with type 2 diabetes. The CDR3 loop is CASSPGDRGLGQPQHF. In DNA form, the CDR3 reads TGCGCCAGCAGCCCGGGGGACAGGGGGCTCGGGCAGCCCCAGCATTTT.